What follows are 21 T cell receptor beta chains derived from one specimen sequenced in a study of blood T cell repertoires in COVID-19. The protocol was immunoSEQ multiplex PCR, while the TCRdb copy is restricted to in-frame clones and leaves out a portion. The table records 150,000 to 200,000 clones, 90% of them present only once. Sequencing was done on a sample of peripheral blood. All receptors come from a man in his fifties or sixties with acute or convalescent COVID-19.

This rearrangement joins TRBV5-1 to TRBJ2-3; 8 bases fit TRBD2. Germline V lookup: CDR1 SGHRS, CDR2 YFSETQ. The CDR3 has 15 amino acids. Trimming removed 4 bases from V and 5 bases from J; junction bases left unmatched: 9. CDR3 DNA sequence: TGCGCCAGCAGCCTGACGGGGGGGGCTGGAGATACGCAGTATTTT. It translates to CASSLTGGAGDTQYF. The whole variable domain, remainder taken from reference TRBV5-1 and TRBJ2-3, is KAGVTQTPRYLIKTRGQQVTLSCSPISGHRSVSWYQQTPGQGLQFLFEYFSETQRNKGNFPGRFSGRQFSNSRSEMNVSTLELGDSALYLCASSLTGGAGDTQYFGPGTRLTVL.

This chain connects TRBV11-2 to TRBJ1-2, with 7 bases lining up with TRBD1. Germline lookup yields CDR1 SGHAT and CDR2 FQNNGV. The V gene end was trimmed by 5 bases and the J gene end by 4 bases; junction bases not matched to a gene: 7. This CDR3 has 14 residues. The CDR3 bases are TGTGCCAGCAGCCGATCAGACAGGGTCTATGGCTACACCTTC. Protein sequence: CASSRSDRVYGYTF.

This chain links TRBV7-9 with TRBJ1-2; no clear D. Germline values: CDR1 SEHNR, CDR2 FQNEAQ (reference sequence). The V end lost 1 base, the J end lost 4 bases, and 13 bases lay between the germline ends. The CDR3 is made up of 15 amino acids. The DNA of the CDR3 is TGTGCCAGCAGCTTAGTGACTAGGAGTCCCTATGGCTACACCTTC. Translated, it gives CASSLVTRSPYGYTF.

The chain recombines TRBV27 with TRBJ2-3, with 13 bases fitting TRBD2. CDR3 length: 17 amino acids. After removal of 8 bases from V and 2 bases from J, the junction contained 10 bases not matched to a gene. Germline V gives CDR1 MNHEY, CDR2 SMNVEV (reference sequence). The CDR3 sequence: CASAFSGTSGTTDTQYF. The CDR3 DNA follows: TGTGCCAGCGCCTTCTCCGGGACTAGCGGGACCACAGATACGCAGTATTTT.

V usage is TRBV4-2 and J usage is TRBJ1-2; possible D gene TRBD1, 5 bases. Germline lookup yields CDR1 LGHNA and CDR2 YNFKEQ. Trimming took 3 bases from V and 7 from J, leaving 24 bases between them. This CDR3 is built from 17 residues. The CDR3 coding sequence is TGTGCCAGCAGCCAGGAAAAGGGGCAGACCGCCTCGGGTGGCTACACCTTC. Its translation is CASSQEKGQTASGGYTF.

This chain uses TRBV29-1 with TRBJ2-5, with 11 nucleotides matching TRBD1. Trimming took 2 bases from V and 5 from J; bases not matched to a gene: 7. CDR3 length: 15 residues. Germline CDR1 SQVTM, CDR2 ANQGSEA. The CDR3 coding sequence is TGCAGCGTTGAAAGGGTCGGGACAGGGGGGGAGACCCAGTACTTC. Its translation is CSVERVGTGGETQYF.

The CDR3 is CASSYGQSGVPLHF. The CDR3 bases are TGTGCCAGCAGTTACGGACAGTCGGGCGTACCCCTCCACTTT. This rearrangement joins TRBV6-5 to TRBJ1-6; a possible D gene is TRBD1 (6 bases). There are 14 residues in the CDR3. Germline values: CDR1 MNHEY, CDR2 SVGAGI. The ends were cut back, 2 bases at V and 12 bases at J, with 14 bases in the middle.

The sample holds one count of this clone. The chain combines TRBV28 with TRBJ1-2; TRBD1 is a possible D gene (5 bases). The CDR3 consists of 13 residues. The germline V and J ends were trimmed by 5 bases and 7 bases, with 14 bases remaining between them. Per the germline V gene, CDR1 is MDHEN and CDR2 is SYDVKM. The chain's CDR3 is CASSGSFGGGYTF. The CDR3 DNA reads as TGTGCCAGCAGTGGATCCTTCGGGGGTGGCTACACCTTC.

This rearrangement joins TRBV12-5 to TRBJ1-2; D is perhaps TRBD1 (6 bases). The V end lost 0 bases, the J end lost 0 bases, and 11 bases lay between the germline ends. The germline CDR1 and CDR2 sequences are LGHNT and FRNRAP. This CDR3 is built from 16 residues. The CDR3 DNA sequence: TGTGCTAGTGGTTTGGTAGTGGGGGCTTCTAACTATGGCTACACCTTC. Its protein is CASGLVVGASNYGYTF.

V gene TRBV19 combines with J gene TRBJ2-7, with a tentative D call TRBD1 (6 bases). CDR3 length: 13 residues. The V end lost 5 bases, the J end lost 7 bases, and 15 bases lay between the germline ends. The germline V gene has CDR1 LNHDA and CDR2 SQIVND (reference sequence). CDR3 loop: CASSQFLQGEQYF. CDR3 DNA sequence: TGTGCCAGTAGTCAGTTCCTGCAGGGGGAGCAGTACTTC.

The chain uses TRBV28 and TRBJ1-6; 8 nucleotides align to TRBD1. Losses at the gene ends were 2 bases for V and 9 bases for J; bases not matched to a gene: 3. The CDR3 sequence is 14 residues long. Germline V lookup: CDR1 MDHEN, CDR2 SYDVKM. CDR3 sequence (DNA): TGTGCCAGCAGTTTAGTACAGGGGGGTTCACCCCTCCACTTT. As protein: CASSLVQGGSPLHF.

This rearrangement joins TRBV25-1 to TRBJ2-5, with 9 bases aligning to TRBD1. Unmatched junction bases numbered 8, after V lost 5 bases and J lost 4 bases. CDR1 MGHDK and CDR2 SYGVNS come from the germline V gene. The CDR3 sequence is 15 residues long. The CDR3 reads CASSNRDRAGETQYF. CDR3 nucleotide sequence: TGTGCCAGCAGTAACCGGGACAGGGCAGGAGAGACCCAGTACTTC.

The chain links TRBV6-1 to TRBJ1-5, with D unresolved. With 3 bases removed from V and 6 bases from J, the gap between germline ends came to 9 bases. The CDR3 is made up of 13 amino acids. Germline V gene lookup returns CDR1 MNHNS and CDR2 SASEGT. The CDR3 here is CASSELRGQPQHF. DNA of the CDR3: TGTGCCAGCAGTGAGCTACGAGGTCAGCCCCAGCATTTT.

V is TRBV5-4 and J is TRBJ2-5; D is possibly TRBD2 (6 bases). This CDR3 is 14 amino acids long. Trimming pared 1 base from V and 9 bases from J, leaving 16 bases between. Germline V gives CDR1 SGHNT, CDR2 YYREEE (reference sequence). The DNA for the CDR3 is TGTGCCAGCAGCTTGTCAGGGACGGGAGCGTCCCAGTACTTC. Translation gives CASSLSGTGASQYF. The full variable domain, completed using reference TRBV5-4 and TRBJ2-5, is ETGVTQSPTHLIKTRGQQVTLRCSSQSGHNTVSWYQQALGQGPQFIFQYYREEENGRGNFPPRFSGLQFPNYSSELNVNALELDDSALYLCASSLSGTGASQYFGPGTRLLVL.

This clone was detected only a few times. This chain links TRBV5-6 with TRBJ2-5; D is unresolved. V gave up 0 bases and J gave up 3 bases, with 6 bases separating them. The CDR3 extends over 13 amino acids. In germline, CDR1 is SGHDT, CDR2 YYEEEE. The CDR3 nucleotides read TGTGCCAGCAGCTTGGCCAGCGAAGAGACCCAGTACTTC. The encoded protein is CASSLASEETQYF.

This CDR3 is CASSSGPGQATEAFF. Written as DNA, the CDR3 is TGCGCCAGCAGCTCTGGCCCGGGACAAGCTACTGAAGCTTTCTTT. The V call is TRBV5-1, the J call TRBJ1-1; D perhaps matches TRBD1 (6 bases). V shed 3 bases and J shed 5 bases, with 17 bases lying between them. This CDR3 region has 15 residues. CDR1 is SGHRS, CDR2 YFSETQ, per germline.

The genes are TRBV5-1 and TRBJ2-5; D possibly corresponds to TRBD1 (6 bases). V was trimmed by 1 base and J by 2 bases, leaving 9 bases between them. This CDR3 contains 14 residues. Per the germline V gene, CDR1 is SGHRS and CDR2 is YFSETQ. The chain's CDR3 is CASSLRGSQETQYF. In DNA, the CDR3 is TGCGCCAGCAGCTTGAGGGGGTCTCAAGAGACCCAGTACTTC.

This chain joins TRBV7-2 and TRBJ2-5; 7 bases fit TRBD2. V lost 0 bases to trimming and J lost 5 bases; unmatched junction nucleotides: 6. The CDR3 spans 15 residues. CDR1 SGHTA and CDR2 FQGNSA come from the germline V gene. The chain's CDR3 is CASSLAPGRDETQYF. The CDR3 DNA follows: TGTGCCAGCAGCTTAGCCCCAGGGAGGGACGAGACCCAGTACTTC.

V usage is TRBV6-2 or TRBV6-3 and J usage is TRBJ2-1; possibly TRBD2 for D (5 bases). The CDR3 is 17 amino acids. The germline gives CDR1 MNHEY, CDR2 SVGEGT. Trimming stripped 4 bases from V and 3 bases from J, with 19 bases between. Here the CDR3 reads CASSFTKGLDGYNEQFF. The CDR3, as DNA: TGTGCCAGCAGTTTTACTAAAGGACTCGATGGCTACAATGAGCAGTTCTTC.

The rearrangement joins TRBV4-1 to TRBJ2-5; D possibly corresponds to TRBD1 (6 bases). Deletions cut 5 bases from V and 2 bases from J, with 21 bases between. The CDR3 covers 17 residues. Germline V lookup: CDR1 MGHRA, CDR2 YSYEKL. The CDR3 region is CASSDHRVGAAQETQYF. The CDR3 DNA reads TGCGCCAGCAGCGACCACCGGGTGGGGGCCGCACAAGAGACCCAGTACTTC.

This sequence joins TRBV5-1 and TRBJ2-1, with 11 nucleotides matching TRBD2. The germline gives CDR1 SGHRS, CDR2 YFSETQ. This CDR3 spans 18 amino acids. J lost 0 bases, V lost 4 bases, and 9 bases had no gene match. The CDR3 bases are TGCGCCAGCAGCGCCGGACTAGCGGGTGGGAGCTCCTACAATGAGCAGTTCTTC. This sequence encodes CASSAGLAGGSSYNEQFF. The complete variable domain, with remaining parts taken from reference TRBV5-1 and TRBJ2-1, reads KAGVTQTPRYLIKTRGQQVTLSCSPISGHRSVSWYQQTPGQGLQFLFEYFSETQRNKGNFPGRFSGRQFSNSRSEMNVSTLELGDSALYLCASSAGLAGGSSYNEQFFGPGTRLTVL.